The 8 T cell receptor beta chains below all came from one sample that was sequenced in a study of radiation and T cells in renal cell carcinoma. The time point here: baseline pretreatment blood. Treatment: 15 Gy SBRT to primary tumor, nephrectomy 4 weeks later. The data were produced by immunoSEQ multiplex PCR, yet TCRdb's version contains in-frame clones alone and is incomplete. Here the sample spans around 140,000 clones, 88% being singletons. The sequences come from blood, collected from a patient whose treatment included radiotherapy and nephrectomy. The receptor source for this set is a woman in her 70s with renal cell carcinoma.

The rearrangement uses TRBV10-2 and TRBJ2-7; the D gene is possibly TRBD1 (5 bases). The germline V gene encodes CDR1 WSHSY and CDR2 SAAADI. This CDR3 has 11 amino acids. V was trimmed by 4 bases and J by 7 bases, leaving 8 bases between them. The CDR3 sequence: CASSGRTEQYF. The CDR3 DNA sequence: TGCGCCAGCAGTGGTCGGACAGAGCAGTACTTC.

This chain joins TRBV19 and TRBJ1-2, with a possible D match to TRBD1 (6 bases). V lost 0 bases to trimming and J lost 7 bases, with 9 bases between them. Germline-derived CDR1 and CDR2 are LNHDA and SQIVND (reference sequence). The CDR3 totals 13 residues. Here the CDR3 reads CASSIERTVGYTF. CDR3 DNA sequence: TGTGCCAGTAGTATAGAGAGGACAGTTGGCTACACCTTC.

This clone was found once. This chain connects TRBV19 to TRBJ2-5; D unresolved. The CDR3 is 13 amino acids. CDR1 is LNHDA, CDR2 SQIVND, per germline (reference sequence). Trimming removed 4 bases at V and 5 bases at J, with 11 bases between. The CDR3 is CASSRGMKETQYF. CDR3 DNA: TGTGCCAGTAGTAGGGGAATGAAGGAGACCCAGTACTTC.

V usage is TRBV10-2 and J usage is TRBJ2-7, with 10 bases aligning to TRBD2. Germline V lookup: CDR1 WSHSY, CDR2 SAAADI. The CDR3 totals 16 residues. V shed 3 bases, J shed 0 bases, and the junction held 5 bases outside the gene matches. The CDR3 DNA sequence: TGCGCCAGCAGTGATTCGTGGACTAGCGGCTCCTACGAGCAGTACTTC. It yields the protein CASSDSWTSGSYEQYF.

The chain recombines TRBV28 with TRBJ2-7; no clear D. Looked up from germline, CDR1 is MDHEN and CDR2 is SYDVKM. Trimming removed 5 bases at V and 5 bases at J, with 19 bases between. The CDR3 runs to 15 residues. The CDR3 DNA follows: TGTGCCAGCAGTCCCCGGGTTCCGATCAGCCACGAGCAGTACTTC. Protein sequence: CASSPRVPISHEQYF.

This clone appeared once. The chain uses TRBV5-4 and TRBJ2-7; 10 positions agree with TRBD2. The trim removed 0 bases at V and 2 bases at J, leaving 2 bases unmatched. The CDR3 extends over 15 amino acids. Germline V gene lookup returns CDR1 SGHNT and CDR2 YYREEE (reference sequence). CDR3 residues: CASSLGLAGPYEQYF. CDR3 sequence (DNA): TGTGCCAGCAGCTTGGGACTAGCGGGCCCCTACGAGCAGTACTTC.

This sequence joins TRBV6-5 and TRBJ1-1; D gene uncertain. Trimming took off 7 bases at V and 8 bases at J, with 14 bases between the two ends. The CDR3 length is 12 residues. Germline CDR1 MNHEY, CDR2 SVGAGI. For the CDR3, the DNA is TGTGCCAGCACTCCCGGACGCGGCGAAGCTTTCTTT. This codes for CASTPGRGEAFF.

V gene TRBV5-1 combines with J gene TRBJ2-7; tentative D call: TRBD2 (5 bases). Per the germline V gene, CDR1 is SGHRS and CDR2 is YFSETQ. V was pared by 0 bases and J by 2 bases, with 9 bases between. CDR3 length: 14 amino acids. CDR3 amino acids: CASSLAVGAYEQYF. As DNA, the CDR3 is TGCGCCAGCAGCTTGGCCGTGGGAGCCTACGAGCAGTACTTC.